Sequencing of this T cell receptor (beta chain) was carried out in a study of T cell responses to AZD1222 COVID-19 vaccine. The study's findings and limits: Two AZD1222 administrations were followed by greater Spike-specific TCR breadth and depth. It was only after the peak T cell response that any repertoires were sampled.

This clone was observed a few times. Its antigen is not known. Sequencing was performed with immunoSEQ multiplex PCR; in TCRdb, only in-frame clones are kept and a portion is missing. The table includes more than 140,000 clones, roughly 88% detected once. Sample: peripheral blood, taken on day 0 of MenACWY control vaccination. The source is an adult in good health.

The CDR3, as DNA: TGTGCCAGCAGTCCTCGGGGGGCTGGAAACACCATATATTTT. Its protein is CASSPRGAGNTIYF. The J gene is TRBJ1-3, the V gene TRBV7-8, with a weak D call TRBD1 (5 bases). Per germline, CDR1 SGHVS and CDR2 FQNEAQ. This CDR3 comprises 14 residues. The V end was cut by 6 bases, the J end by 2 bases, with 11 bases between.